This T cell receptor beta chain was found in a study of shared clonotypes between healthy human individuals. V shed 2 bases and J shed 5 bases, with 12 bases lying between them. The CDR3 extends over 15 amino acids. Germline CDR1 and CDR2: MNHEY and SVGAGI. Using immunoSEQ multiplex PCR, the repertoire was profiled, and TCRdb retains in-frame clones only, with some absent. Here the sample spans 110,000 or so clones, roughly two thirds being singletons. As for this clone: Other DNA variants within this sample encode the same CDR3.

The sample comprised memory CD8+ T cells sorted from blood. The subset was: CD45RO+ cells pooled with CCR7-negative TemRA cells. The source is a woman aged 25 to 39 in good health. The rearrangement links TRBV6-5 to TRBJ2-2; a weak D match, TRBD2 (5 bases). The CDR3 coding sequence is TGTGCCAGCAGTTACGTAGGGCGAGGGACCGGGGAGCTGTTTTTT. It is translated as CASSYVGRGTGELFF.